The rows below give T cell receptor beta chains drawn from one sample of a study of shared clonotypes between healthy human individuals. Clones were read by immunoSEQ multiplex PCR, and TCRdb kept only the in-frame ones, dropping some. The table lists about 1 million clones, around 76% of them singletons, with less than 1.5% in the top ten. The sequencing input was memory CD4+ T cells sorted from blood. The receptors stem from a man aged 18 to 30 in good health. The CDR3 runs from the conserved cysteine through the conserved F or W. A D gene is named only where the DNA matches it firmly. Not every row has a clone size; where given, it reads once, few, many or a size class.

j_call: TRBJ2-7; d_call: NA; cdr3_length: 14; v_call: TRBV2; clone_size: NA; cdr3_aa: CASRDRSSSYEQYF; cdr3_nt: TGTGCCAGCAGAGACAGGTCGAGCTCCTACGAGCAGTACTTC
j_call: TRBJ1-1; d_call: TRBD1; cdr3_length: 15; v_call: TRBV28; clone_size: NA; cdr3_aa: CASSSTRGLHTEAFF; cdr3_nt: TGTGCCAGCAGTTCCACGAGGGGGCTACACACTGAAGCTTTCTTT
j_call: TRBJ1-2; d_call: NA; cdr3_length: 15; v_call: TRBV5-6; clone_size: NA; cdr3_aa: CASSLVGAANYGYTF; cdr3_nt: TGTGCCAGCAGCCTGGTCGGGGCAGCTAACTATGGCTACACCTTC
j_call: TRBJ2-3; d_call: NA; cdr3_length: 16; v_call: TRBV4-1; clone_size: NA; cdr3_aa: CASSQAPTPSTDTQYF; cdr3_nt: TGCGCCAGCAGCCAAGCGCCAACCCCTAGCACAGATACGCAGTATTTT
j_call: TRBJ2-2; d_call: NA; cdr3_length: 15; v_call: TRBV4-1; clone_size: NA; cdr3_aa: CASSQAQLNTGELFF; cdr3_nt: TGCGCCAGCAGCCAAGCACAGCTCAACACCGGGGAGCTGTTTTTT
j_call: TRBJ2-7; d_call: NA; cdr3_length: 13; v_call: TRBV10-1; clone_size: few; cdr3_aa: CASSSTRFGEQYF; cdr3_nt: TGCGCCAGCAGTTCGACTAGATTCGGCGAGCAGTACTTC
j_call: TRBJ2-5; d_call: TRBD2; cdr3_length: 15; v_call: TRBV5-1; clone_size: NA; cdr3_aa: CASSIGPGGRETQYF; cdr3_nt: TGCGCCAGCAGCATAGGTCCGGGGGGGCGGGAGACCCAGTACTTC
j_call: TRBJ2-7; d_call: TRBD1; cdr3_length: 12; v_call: TRBV5-1; clone_size: few; cdr3_aa: CASGTESYEQYF; cdr3_nt: TGCGCCAGCGGGACAGAATCCTACGAGCAGTACTTC
j_call: TRBJ2-3; d_call: NA; cdr3_length: 14; v_call: TRBV29-1; clone_size: once; cdr3_aa: CSVEVAGGTDTQYF; cdr3_nt: TGCAGCGTTGAAGTGGCAGGGGGCACAGATACGCAGTATTTT
j_call: TRBJ1-1; d_call: NA; cdr3_length: 11; v_call: TRBV5-1; clone_size: NA; cdr3_aa: CASSQGREAFF; cdr3_nt: TGCGCCAGCAGCCAGGGACGTGAAGCTTTCTTT
j_call: TRBJ2-2; d_call: NA; cdr3_length: 14; v_call: TRBV11-2; clone_size: few; cdr3_aa: CASSFELASGELFF; cdr3_nt: TGTGCCAGCAGCTTTGAACTAGCCTCCGGGGAGCTGTTTTTT
j_call: TRBJ2-5; d_call: TRBD2; cdr3_length: 16; v_call: TRBV5-1; clone_size: few; cdr3_aa: CASSLELAGGLETQYF; cdr3_nt: TGCGCCAGCAGCTTGGAACTAGCGGGGGGGCTTGAGACCCAGTACTTC
j_call: TRBJ2-2; d_call: TRBD1; cdr3_length: 18; v_call: TRBV4-1; clone_size: NA; cdr3_aa: CASSQDREEGTGGGELFF; cdr3_nt: TGCGCCAGCAGCCAAGACAGAGAGGAGGGGACAGGGGGCGGGGAGCTGTTTTTT
j_call: TRBJ1-4; d_call: TRBD1; cdr3_length: 15; v_call: TRBV7-9; clone_size: NA; cdr3_aa: CASSLYAGGYEKLFF; cdr3_nt: TGTGCCAGCAGCTTATACGCAGGGGGATATGAAAAACTGTTTTTT
j_call: TRBJ1-3; d_call: TRBD1; cdr3_length: 17; v_call: TRBV18; clone_size: once; cdr3_aa: CASSPPGQGVSGNTIYF; cdr3_nt: TGTGCCAGCTCACCACCGGGACAGGGAGTTTCTGGAAACACCATATATTTT
j_call: TRBJ2-1; d_call: NA; cdr3_length: 16; v_call: TRBV5-6; clone_size: NA; cdr3_aa: CASSLIRGTGYNEQFF; cdr3_nt: TGTGCCAGCAGCTTGATTCGCGGGACCGGCTACAATGAGCAGTTCTTC
j_call: TRBJ1-5; d_call: TRBD1; cdr3_length: 15; v_call: TRBV2; clone_size: NA; cdr3_aa: CASSERDRGNQPQHF; cdr3_nt: TGTGCCAGCAGTGAGAGGGACAGGGGCAATCAGCCCCAGCATTTT
j_call: TRBJ1-3; d_call: NA; cdr3_length: 15; v_call: TRBV7-2; clone_size: NA; cdr3_aa: CASSRQSIGGNTIYF; cdr3_nt: TGTGCCAGCAGCCGACAGTCTATAGGGGGAAACACCATATATTTT
j_call: TRBJ2-1; d_call: TRBD2; cdr3_length: 13; v_call: TRBV29-1; clone_size: once; cdr3_aa: CSGSGRSYNEQFF; cdr3_nt: TGCAGTGGTAGCGGGAGGTCCTACAATGAGCAGTTCTTC
j_call: TRBJ2-7; d_call: NA; cdr3_length: 13; v_call: TRBV6-1; clone_size: NA; cdr3_aa: CASSEAGSRGQYF; cdr3_nt: TGTGCCAGCAGTGAAGCCGGCTCCCGCGGGCAGTACTTC
j_call: TRBJ1-6; d_call: NA; cdr3_length: 15; v_call: TRBV11-2; clone_size: once; cdr3_aa: CASSSREGRNSPLHF; cdr3_nt: TGTGCCAGCAGCTCCAGGGAGGGCCGAAATTCACCCCTCCACTTT
j_call: TRBJ2-5; d_call: TRBD2; cdr3_length: 14; v_call: TRBV11-1; clone_size: many; cdr3_aa: CASSSSGGAGTQYF; cdr3_nt: TGTGCCAGCAGCAGTAGCGGGGGAGCGGGGACCCAGTACTTC
j_call: TRBJ2-5; d_call: NA; cdr3_length: 12; v_call: TRBV28; clone_size: NA; cdr3_aa: CASSRVKSASYF; cdr3_nt: TGTGCCAGCAGCCGTGTCAAATCGGCGTCGTACTTC
j_call: TRBJ2-7; d_call: TRBD2; cdr3_length: 18; v_call: TRBV10-3; clone_size: many; cdr3_aa: CAISERGVSGRTTYEQYF; cdr3_nt: TGTGCCATCAGTGAGCGTGGGGTTAGCGGGAGGACTACTTACGAGCAGTACTTC
j_call: TRBJ2-3; d_call: TRBD2; cdr3_length: 14; v_call: TRBV6-1; clone_size: NA; cdr3_aa: CASRSGGGTDTQYF; cdr3_nt: TGTGCCAGCAGGAGCGGGGGGGGCACAGATACGCAGTATTTT
j_call: TRBJ2-2; d_call: NA; cdr3_length: 17; v_call: TRBV5-5; clone_size: few; cdr3_aa: CASSPTLGISNTGELFF; cdr3_nt: TGTGCCAGCAGCCCAACTCTGGGAATTTCGAACACCGGGGAGCTGTTTTTT
j_call: TRBJ2-3; d_call: NA; cdr3_length: 14; v_call: TRBV11-2; clone_size: few; cdr3_aa: CASSPLLGADTQYF; cdr3_nt: TGTGCCAGCAGCCCTCTATTGGGGGCAGATACGCAGTATTTT
j_call: TRBJ2-6; d_call: NA; cdr3_length: 17; v_call: TRBV7-3; clone_size: NA; cdr3_aa: CASSGKPVLSGANVLTF; cdr3_nt: TGTGCCAGCAGCGGTAAGCCCGTTTTGTCTGGGGCCAACGTCCTGACTTTC
j_call: TRBJ2-3; d_call: NA; cdr3_length: 12; v_call: TRBV2; clone_size: NA; cdr3_aa: CASTLVGDTQYF; cdr3_nt: TGTGCCAGCACGCTAGTAGGTGATACGCAGTATTTT
j_call: TRBJ2-1; d_call: TRBD2; cdr3_length: 19; v_call: TRBV4-1; clone_size: NA; cdr3_aa: CASSPEDPGLAGETNEQFF; cdr3_nt: TGCGCCAGCAGCCCCGAAGATCCGGGACTAGCGGGAGAGACCAATGAGCAGTTCTTC
j_call: TRBJ1-4; d_call: TRBD1; cdr3_length: 15; v_call: TRBV5-1; clone_size: NA; cdr3_aa: CASSLSQGAGEKLFF; cdr3_nt: TGCGCCAGCAGCTTGTCGCAGGGGGCAGGTGAAAAACTGTTTTTT
j_call: TRBJ2-7; d_call: NA; cdr3_length: 11; v_call: TRBV29-1; clone_size: NA; cdr3_aa: CSVEINYEQYF; cdr3_nt: TGCAGCGTTGAAATTAACTACGAGCAGTACTTC
j_call: TRBJ2-3; d_call: NA; cdr3_length: 14; v_call: TRBV5-1; clone_size: NA; cdr3_aa: CASQRDGQTDTQYF; cdr3_nt: TGCGCCAGCCAGCGAGACGGCCAAACAGATACGCAGTATTTT